This paragraph reports one TCR beta chain. Clones were read by immunoSEQ multiplex PCR, and TCRdb kept only the in-frame ones, dropping some. This sample has about 79,000 clones, with around 95% found just once. This sample is part of a study of T cell changes during pregnancy in multiple sclerosis. Per the germline V gene, CDR1 is LGHNA and CDR2 is YSLEER. Losses at the gene ends were 4 bases for V and 3 bases for J; bases not matched to a gene: 4. This CDR3 comprises 16 residues. The starting material was peripheral blood, obtained in the second trimester of pregnancy. The TCR was taken from a female donor in good health, enrolled as a control in a pregnancy study. The chain combines TRBV4-3 with TRBJ2-2; 11 bases agree with TRBD2. CDR3 sequence (DNA): TGCGCCAGCAGCCTCGCACTAGCGGGGGACACCGGGGAGCTGTTTTTT. Residues: CASSLALAGDTGELFF.